The T cell receptor beta chain under discussion was sequenced for a study of shared clonotypes between healthy human individuals. Notes on the study in general: Collection of samples was limited to blood; tissue repertoires likely differ. Clonotype sharing across donors was expected to vary with sequencing depth. On the whole, naive subsets had larger estimated richness than memory subsets had.

With respect to this clone: The antigen is not known.

Assay used: immunoSEQ multiplex PCR; TCRdb lists only in-frame clones, some missing. The table records around 2,000,000 clones, about 95% of them present only once. The germline gives CDR1 SGHDT, CDR2 YYEEEE. The CDR3 has 14 residues. Between the trimmed V and J ends, which lost 4 bases and 4 bases, there was a span of 15 bases. Terminally differentiated effector memory CD45RA+ cells were excluded by CCR7 positive selection of CD45RO-negative cells. Each donor was a Caucasian adult residing in Nashville, Tennessee. The J gene is TRBJ2-7, the V gene TRBV5-6, with D unresolved. The sequence came from a man aged 18 to 30 in good health. Sequencing used naive CD8+ T cells sorted from blood. CDR3 coding DNA: TGTGCCAGCAGCGTGATTGAGGATCCATACGAGCAGTACTTC. Translating it yields CASSVIEDPYEQYF.